This T cell receptor beta chain derives from a study of glioma-infiltrating T cells (TCRdb year 2016). Background for the entire study: TCR alpha- and beta-chain repertoires were sequenced from glioma tissue, non-neoplastic brain tissue and matched peripheral blood mononuclear cells. To measure divergence between tissue and blood T-cell populations, each tissue-infiltrating repertoire was compared with the peripheral blood repertoire of the same patient. Three low-grade glioma patients, roughly 8 primary glioblastoma patients, and three non-glioma patients who contributed non-neoplastic brain tissue made up the paired cohort. The full study reports these points: Tissue and blood shared very few CDR3 sequences, a result attributed to high CDR3 diversity and limited sampling. Group comparisons were based on small numbers of patients: three non-neoplastic, three low-grade glioma and roughly 8 glioblastoma patients. VJ-independent divergence between tissue and blood was below expectation in non-neoplastic patients but above expectation in all gliomas, especially low-grade gliomas.

This clonotype was recorded at least ten times. What this receptor recognizes is not known. Base qualities are missing; no much larger clone stands one base away. The iRepertoire nested amplicon-rescue multiplex PCR (arm-PCR) platform was used to amplify TCR alpha and beta CDR3 regions from RNA. The input for one-step reverse transcription and amplification was about 100-400 ng of tissue mRNA or PBMC total RNA. After bead purification, a secondary multiplex PCR added Illumina adapters, and libraries were gel-purified between 200 and 400 bp. Demultiplexing relied on internal 6-nucleotide barcodes carried by the libraries. Sequencing of libraries was performed on an Illumina MiSeq with 2x220 or 2x250 nucleotide paired-end reads. In the paper's pipeline: FLASH 1.2.11 was used to merge paired reads, and BWA-MEM then aligned the reads to the GRCh37 human genome before TRA and TRB reads were extracted. For V and J assignment, an IMGT-derived reference of cassette sequences and CDR3 motifs that included pseudogenes was used. Reads were translated in three frames, and productive CDR3s were defined by a C…FGXG motif without stop codons. A clonotype was defined as a unique combination of a V-J cassette pair and a CDR3 amino acid sequence. Reads were filtered by Hamming distance, with the threshold set by the sequence error rate of each sample in mapped regions. TCRdb reanalyzed the raw reads on its own, using fastp at Q25 for trimming and MiXCR for clone calling, and kept in-frame beta chains. Identical CDR3 protein sequences are pooled into one entry, listed with their most common genes and DNA. TCRdb, not the original authors, processed these V and J calls. The sample yields some 93,000 distinct CDR3 sequences; about 37% were counted once. The ten top clones hold 35% to 40% of the sample.

Sequenced sample: glioma tissue, nonneoplastic brain tissue, or PBMCs (not recorded which). The clonotype was recovered from a human donor with low-grade glioma or glioblastoma, undergoing nonglioma brain surgery, or in good health (not recorded which).

At the DNA level, the sequence is TGTGCCAGCAGCTCAACGGACAGAAGGGAGCTGTTTTTT. This is translated as CASSSTDRRELFF. Recombination joined TRBV7-9 with TRBJ2-2; TRBD1 is a possible D gene, resting on 6 matching bases. V is reduced by 4 bases and J by 9 bases, leaving a spacing of 12 bases between them. The germline V gene (reference sequence) supplies CDR1 SEHNR and CDR2 FQNEAQ. CDR3 length: 13 amino acids, cysteine to phenylalanine. Solely the CDR3 DNA is kept, with 39 bases framed from the first base.